A single T cell receptor beta chain is shown here with its context. These data originate in a study of T cells in Graves' hyperthyroidism and ophthalmopathy. CDR1 is SNHLY, CDR2 FYNNEI, per germline. Trimming cost V 6 bases and J 14 bases, with 26 bases left between them. The CDR3 is 16 amino acids. RNA transcripts served as the template for amplifying TCR beta CDR3 regions. TCR CDR3 regions were first amplified by RT-PCR with HTBI primers. TCRdb reprocessed the multiplex PCR reads via MiXCR and lists one record per CDR3 protein. Of hundreds of thousands of distinct CDR3 sequences listed, approximately 44% are singletons. Uncontrolled infections, other autoimmune diseases, pregnancy or lactation led to exclusion of patients.

Sequencing was performed on peripheral blood or thyroid tissue (not recorded which). This sequence joins TRBV2 and TRBJ1-6; D is possibly TRBD1 (5 bases). The clonotype was recovered from a woman between 18 and 29 years old with Graves' hyperthyroidism. The CDR3 is CASRLRRQGALRALHF. DNA for the CDR3: TGTGCCAGCAGGCTCCGGAGACAAGGGGCCCTTCGGGCCCTCCACTTT.